Described below is a single T cell receptor (beta chain) sequence and its context. Its antigen is still unknown. TCRdb reworked the 5' RACE reads into one entry per CDR3 protein, no DNA. The sample has around 450,000 distinct CDR3 sequences. This entry belongs to a study of monozygotic twins with inflammatory bowel disease. General study points: Heterogeneous immunosuppressive treatment regimens may have introduced variability into patient repertoires.

Sequenced sample: blood. This TCR was sampled from a human donor with ulcerative colitis or Crohn's disease, or a healthy co-twin of an affected twin (not recorded which).

This CDR3 reads CASSVGVTGPSYEQYF. J is TRBJ2-7 and V is TRBV9; the D call of TRBD1 rests on TCRdb alone, since no DNA is present to check it. The V gene's germline CDR1 is SGDLS and CDR2 YYNGEE. This CDR3 is built from 16 residues.